This is a list of T cell receptor beta chains from one sample in a study of blood T cell repertoires in COVID-19. Repertoires were generated with immunoSEQ multiplex PCR, while TCRdb's copy carries only in-frame clones and drops some. The table has about 240,000 clones, about nine tenths seen once. The sequenced material came from peripheral blood. The receptors were sampled from a man between 60 and 75 years old who had recovered from COVID-19. Both conserved end residues are part of each CDR3. The D gene is left open where the match is weak. Clone size is shown for a subset of rows, as once, few, many or a class of expanded clone.

V	J	D	size	CDR3	DNA
TRBV6-2/TRBV6-3	TRBJ2-3	TRBD2	once	CASSRTTSGTDTQYF	TGTGCCAGCAGTCGGACGACTAGCGGCACAGATACGCAGTATTTT
TRBV5-4	TRBJ2-3	NA	NA	CASSLGAFRDTQYF	TGTGCCAGCAGCTTGGGGGCCTTTAGGGATACGCAGTATTTT
TRBV6-4	TRBJ1-6	NA	NA	CASALGDRNNSPLHF	TGTGCCAGCGCTCTTGGAGACAGGAATAATTCACCCCTCCACTTT
TRBV5-1	TRBJ2-3	NA	NA	CASSLVSGAPTDTQYF	TGCGCCAGCAGCTTGGTCTCCGGAGCCCCCACAGATACGCAGTATTTT
TRBV15	TRBJ1-5	NA	NA	CATSRGRGYQPQHF	TGTGCCACCAGCAGAGGGAGGGGCTACCAGCCCCAGCATTTT
TRBV19	TRBJ2-2	TRBD2	NA	CATTWSGGRTGELFF	TGTGCCACCACCTGGTCGGGGGGGAGAACCGGGGAGCTGTTTTTT
TRBV5-1	TRBJ1-6	TRBD1	once	CASSQGGAGSPLHF	TGCGCCAGCAGCCAAGGGGGCGCGGGTTCACCCCTCCACTTT
TRBV5-6	TRBJ2-7	NA	NA	CASSYVIMQGSNEQYF	TGTGCCAGCAGCTATGTTATAATGCAGGGTTCCAACGAGCAGTACTTC
TRBV5-6	TRBJ1-4	TRBD1	NA	CASSLWTATGNEKLFF	TGTGCCAGCAGCTTGTGGACTGCGACAGGGAATGAAAAACTGTTTTTT
TRBV14	TRBJ2-2	NA	NA	CASSQDVRVTGELFF	TGTGCCAGCAGCCAAGATGTCAGGGTAACCGGGGAGCTGTTTTTT
TRBV11-2	TRBJ2-5	TRBD2	NA	CASSLGVATSGETQYF	TGTGCCAGCAGCTTAGGGGTCGCGACTAGCGGGGAGACCCAGTACTTC
TRBV18	TRBJ1-5	NA	NA	CASSNHVTGNQPQHF	TGTGCCAGCTCTAACCACGTGACAGGCAATCAGCCCCAGCATTTT
TRBV30	TRBJ2-7	NA	NA	CAWSAGGTYEQYF	TGTGCCTGGAGTGCTGGAGGGACCTACGAGCAGTACTTC
TRBV5-1	TRBJ2-7	TRBD2	NA	CASSLGLAGGLYEQYF	TGCGCCAGCAGCTTGGGCCTAGCGGGGGGGCTCTACGAGCAGTACTTC
TRBV27	TRBJ1-6	NA	NA	CASSLMPQGVSSNSPLHF	TGTGCCAGCAGTTTAATGCCTCAGGGCGTCTCGAGTAATTCACCCCTCCACTTT
TRBV29-1	TRBJ1-1	NA	NA	CSGGTMNTEAFF	TGCAGCGGCGGGACGATGAACACTGAAGCTTTCTTT
TRBV7-9	TRBJ1-5	TRBD1	NA	CASSRTDRGQAEGEPQHF	TGTGCCAGCAGCCGGACCGACAGGGGCCAGGCCGAGGGGGAGCCCCAGCATTTT
TRBV28	TRBJ2-7	NA	once	CASRDDKNSYEQYF	TGTGCCAGCAGAGATGACAAGAACTCCTACGAGCAGTACTTC
TRBV6-5	TRBJ1-1	NA	NA	CASSYSVAAGTEAFF	TGTGCCAGCAGTTACTCTGTTGCGGCAGGGACTGAAGCTTTCTTT
TRBV14	TRBJ1-1	TRBD1	NA	CASSQDLGQGNTEAFF	TGTGCCAGCAGCCAAGATCTGGGACAGGGCAACACTGAAGCTTTCTTT
TRBV18	TRBJ2-1	TRBD1	NA	CASSPTRTGLGDEQFF	TGTGCCAGCTCACCAACACGGACAGGGTTGGGAGATGAGCAGTTCTTC
TRBV6-5	TRBJ2-3	NA	NA	CASSYTGNTQYF	TGTGCCAGCAGTTACACGGGGAATACGCAGTATTTT
TRBV10-3	TRBJ1-4	NA	NA	CAISDLRGEKLFF	TGTGCCATCAGTGACCTTAGGGGCGAAAAACTGTTTTTT
TRBV5-1	TRBJ1-1	TRBD1	NA	CASTRQGGEAFF	TGCGCCAGCACCCGACAGGGCGGTGAAGCTTTCTTT
TRBV10-2	TRBJ1-5	TRBD1	NA	CASSESTGEDQPQHF	TGCGCCAGCAGTGAGTCAACAGGGGAAGATCAGCCCCAGCATTTT
TRBV10-1	TRBJ2-4	TRBD2	NA	CASSESGSGGKNIQYF	TGCGCCAGCAGTGAGAGCGGTAGCGGGGGCAAAAACATTCAGTACTTC
TRBV19	TRBJ1-5	NA	NA	CASSIRGNGNQPQHF	TGTGCCAGTAGTATCAGGGGAAACGGCAATCAGCCCCAGCATTTT
TRBV3-1/TRBV3-2	TRBJ1-5	NA	NA	CASSQGADMNSNQPQHF	TGTGCCAGCAGCCAAGGCGCCGACATGAATTCCAATCAGCCCCAGCATTTT
TRBV25-1	TRBJ2-2	TRBD2	NA	CASSLAGPGTGELFF	TGTGCCAGCAGTCTAGCGGGCCCCGGCACCGGGGAGCTGTTTTTT
TRBV19	TRBJ2-3	TRBD1	NA	CASTQGDTSDTQYF	TGTGCCAGTACCCAGGGGGATACTTCGGATACGCAGTATTTT
TRBV3-1/TRBV3-2	TRBJ2-3	TRBD2	NA	CASSYKRSRGSPDTQYF	TGTGCCAGCAGTTACAAGAGGTCGCGGGGGTCCCCAGATACGCAGTATTTT
TRBV13	TRBJ2-2	TRBD2	NA	CASRIAGGPNTGELFF	TGTGCCAGCAGGATAGCGGGGGGGCCAAACACCGGGGAGCTGTTTTTT
TRBV5-1	TRBJ2-3	TRBD2	NA	CASGSSGGLTDTQYF	TGCGCCAGCGGATCTAGCGGGGGCCTGACAGATACGCAGTATTTT
TRBV2	TRBJ2-5	TRBD2	NA	CASRDPSGGAGETQYF	TGTGCCAGCAGGGACCCTAGCGGGGGGGCCGGTGAGACCCAGTACTTC
TRBV6-5	TRBJ2-5	NA	NA	CASSYYGAQAETQYF	TGTGCCAGCAGTTACTATGGGGCGCAGGCAGAGACCCAGTACTTC
TRBV19	TRBJ1-5	NA	NA	CASSVARVGQPQHF	TGTGCCAGTAGTGTAGCCAGGGTCGGTCAGCCCCAGCATTTT
TRBV10-3	TRBJ2-1	NA	NA	CAISERATENEQFF	TGTGCCATCAGTGAGCGGGCGACAGAGAATGAGCAGTTCTTC
TRBV5-1	TRBJ2-3	TRBD2	once	CASSPRTSGLPTDTQYF	TGCGCCAGCAGCCCTAGGACTAGCGGGTTACCCACAGATACGCAGTATTTT
TRBV30	TRBJ2-2	NA	NA	CAWSVVGGNTGELFF	TGTGCCTGGAGTGTAGTGGGGGGAAACACCGGGGAGCTGTTTTTT
TRBV5-1	TRBJ1-1	NA	few	CASSFLTGSNTEAFF	TGCGCCAGCAGCTTTTTGACGGGATCGAACACTGAAGCTTTCTTT